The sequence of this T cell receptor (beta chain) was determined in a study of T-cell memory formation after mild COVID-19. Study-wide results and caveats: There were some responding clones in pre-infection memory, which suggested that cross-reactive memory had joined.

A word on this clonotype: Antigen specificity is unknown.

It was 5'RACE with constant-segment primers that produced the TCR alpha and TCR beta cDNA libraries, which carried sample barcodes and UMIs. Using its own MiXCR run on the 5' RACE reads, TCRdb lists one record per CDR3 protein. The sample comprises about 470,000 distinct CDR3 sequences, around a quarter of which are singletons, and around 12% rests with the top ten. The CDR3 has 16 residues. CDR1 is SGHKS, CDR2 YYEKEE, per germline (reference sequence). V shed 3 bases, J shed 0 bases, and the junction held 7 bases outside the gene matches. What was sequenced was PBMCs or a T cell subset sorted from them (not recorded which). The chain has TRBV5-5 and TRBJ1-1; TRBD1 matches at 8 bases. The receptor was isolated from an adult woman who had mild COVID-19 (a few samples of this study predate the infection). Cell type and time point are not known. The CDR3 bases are TGTGCCAGCAGCTGGAGGACAGGGAGCCTGAACACTGAAGCTTTCTTT. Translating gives CASSWRTGSLNTEAFF.